The source of this T cell receptor (beta chain) is a study of CD8 T cells in ankylosing spondylitis. The study's findings and limits: Matched synovial fluid from ankylosing spondylitis patients was reported to be enriched for disease-linked clones. Roughly eight highly homologous variants made up a TCR beta motif that seemed to typify ankylosing spondylitis blood.

The germline V gene has CDR1 SQVTM and CDR2 ANQGSEA. The CDR3 extends over 13 amino acids. V trimming: 3 bases; J trimming: 4 bases; junction bases outside the gene matches: 2. This clonotype was found many times. Antigen unknown. Making use of molecular barcodes, quantitative 5'-RACE generated TCR beta libraries. TCRdb recomputed calls from the 5' RACE reads with MiXCR, one row per CDR3 protein. Of hundreds of thousands of distinct CDR3 sequences detected, 12% appear once; the ten largest clones hold approximately 0.5%. V is TRBV29-1 and J is TRBJ2-7; TRBD1 agrees at 11 bases. This TCR came from a male donor with ankylosing spondylitis. Sequenced input: blood, either unsorted or a sorted T cell fraction (not recorded which). The CDR3 DNA reads TGCAGCGTTGATGGACAGGGGGCGTACGAGCAGTACTTC. Translating it yields CSVDGQGAYEQYF.